The 10 T cell receptor beta chains below come from one sample, sequenced in a study of cytomegalovirus exposure and HLA in healthy donors. Method: immunoSEQ multiplex PCR; TCRdb's copy keeps in-frame clones and lacks some. The top ten hold under 15% of the sample, which has 200,000 or so clones, around 83% seen once. The sample was PBMCs. The receptors here all came from a woman between 25 and 40 years old in good health and CMV-seropositive.

The genes are TRBV6-6 and TRBJ1-1, with D possibly TRBD1 on 6 matching bases. CDR3 length: 12 residues. Per the germline V gene, CDR1 is MNHNY and CDR2 is SVGAGI (reference sequence). The V and J ends lost 9 bases and 0 bases respectively, with 8 bases between them. The CDR3 region is CASRTVNTEAFF. CDR3 nucleotide sequence: TGTGCCAGTCGGACAGTGAACACTGAAGCTTTCTTT.

The chain employs TRBV5-1 and TRBJ2-1; weak D call: TRBD1 (6 bases). The germline V gene encodes CDR1 SGHRS and CDR2 YFSETQ. The CDR3 spans 13 residues. Trimming shortened V by 4 bases and J by 5 bases, and 10 bases separated the two germline ends. CDR3 in amino acids: CASSRQENNEQFF. The CDR3 DNA follows: TGCGCCAGCAGCCGACAGGAGAACAATGAGCAGTTCTTC.

The chain recombines TRBV2 with TRBJ1-2; D ambiguous. Germline CDR1 SNHLY, CDR2 FYNNEI. CDR3 length: 16 amino acids. Trimming took off 4 bases at V and 0 bases at J, with 15 bases between the two ends. As DNA, the CDR3 is TGTGCCAGCAGTGGCGGCAGAACTACTGCTAACTATGGCTACACCTTC. Translated: CASSGGRTTANYGYTF.

The chain joins TRBV2 to TRBJ1-5; D unclear. The germline V gene encodes CDR1 SNHLY and CDR2 FYNNEI. Trimming left V 1 base short and J 7 bases short, with 14 bases between. The CDR3 runs 15 residues. The CDR3 loop reads CASSEDRAGNQPQHF. DNA of the CDR3: TGTGCCAGCAGTGAAGATAGGGCGGGGAACCAGCCCCAGCATTTT. Variable domain in full (rest from reference TRBV2 and TRBJ1-5): EPEVTQTPSHQVTQMGQEVILRCVPISNHLYFYWYRQILGQKVEFLVSFYNNEISEKSEIFDDQFSVERPDGSNFTLKIRSTKLEDSAMYFCASSEDRAGNQPQHFGDGTRLSIL.

The J gene is TRBJ1-2, the V gene TRBV29-1; the D gene is possibly TRBD1 (5 bases). This CDR3 is built from 15 residues. CDR1 and CDR2 from the germline V gene are SQVTM and ANQGSEA. Trimming stripped 2 bases from V and 0 bases from J, with 13 bases between. CDR3 region: CSVEFFDRTNYGYTF. Written as DNA, the CDR3 is TGCAGCGTTGAATTTTTCGACAGAACTAACTATGGCTACACCTTC.

The rearrangement links TRBV6-5 to TRBJ1-2; D may be TRBD1 (5 bases). This CDR3 has 13 amino acids. Trimming left V 8 bases short and J 5 bases short, with 15 bases between. Germline V gene sequence: CDR1 MNHEY, CDR2 SVGAGI. CDR3 nucleotide sequence: TGTGCCAGCGGGGGAGGGGTCCGGTATGGCTACACCTTC. Residues: CASGGGVRYGYTF.

The chain carries TRBV5-1 and TRBJ2-7; D is perhaps TRBD2 (5 bases). Looked up from germline, CDR1 is SGHRS and CDR2 is YFSETQ. V lost 5 bases to trimming and J lost 7 bases, with 13 bases between them. The CDR3 length is 12 residues. The CDR3 coding sequence is TGCGCCAGCAGTGTTAACAGAGGGGAGCAGTACTTC. It encodes CASSVNRGEQYF.

V is TRBV9 and J is TRBJ1-2; 7 bases are a match to TRBD1. Germline values: CDR1 SGDLS, CDR2 YYNGEE. The CDR3 contains 13 residues. J lost 8 bases, V lost 5 bases, and 9 bases had no gene match. CDR3 DNA sequence: TGTGCCAGCAGAGACAGGGCGACTGTCGGCTACACCTTC. This sequence encodes CASRDRATVGYTF.

This clone was detected once. The V call is TRBV6-5, the J call TRBJ2-5, with D unclear. Germline V CDR1 and CDR2: MNHEY, SVGAGI. V was clipped by 0 bases and J by 4 bases, with 9 bases between them. This CDR3 has 14 amino acids. The chain's CDR3 is CASSYSRWAETQYF. In DNA, the CDR3 is TGTGCCAGCAGTTACTCTAGATGGGCAGAGACCCAGTACTTC.

This clone was recorded at least ten times. The chain couples TRBV28 to TRBJ2-1, with 9 bases that match TRBD1. Losses at the gene ends were 10 bases for V and 7 bases for J; bases not matched to a gene: 11. This CDR3 is built from 14 residues. From germline, CDR1 is MDHEN and CDR2 SYDVKM. CDR3 nucleotides: TGTGCCACCACCGGGACAGGGTTAGCAAATGAGCAGTTCTTC. This encodes CATTGTGLANEQFF.